This T cell receptor beta chain was recorded in a study of T cell responses to AZD1222 COVID-19 vaccine. TCRdb keeps only in-frame clones here, not all; method: immunoSEQ multiplex PCR. The sample has under 200,000 clones; approximately 91% are singletons. As regards this clone: Its antigen is currently unknown.

Regarding the study as a whole: Repertoires in all cases were sampled only once the peak T cell response had passed. Baseline seropositives among AZD1222 recipients totaled only 5 to 7. Most donors were white British and more were female, and clonal diversity was possibly underestimated. Two AZD1222 doses significantly raised spike-specific TCR breadth and depth over controls.

CDR1 and CDR2 from the germline V gene are MNHEY and SMNVEV (reference sequence). This CDR3 region has 14 residues. Trimming took 4 bases from V and 5 from J, leaving 14 bases between them. The sample in question was peripheral blood, obtained on day 0 of AZD1222 vaccination. The TCR originated in an adult in good health. The chain recombines TRBV27 with TRBJ1-2; D possibly corresponds to TRBD1 (6 bases). In DNA form, the CDR3 reads TGTGCCAGCAGTTCCGTCGCAGGGGCTTATGGCTACACCTTC. Translating gives CASSSVAGAYGYTF.